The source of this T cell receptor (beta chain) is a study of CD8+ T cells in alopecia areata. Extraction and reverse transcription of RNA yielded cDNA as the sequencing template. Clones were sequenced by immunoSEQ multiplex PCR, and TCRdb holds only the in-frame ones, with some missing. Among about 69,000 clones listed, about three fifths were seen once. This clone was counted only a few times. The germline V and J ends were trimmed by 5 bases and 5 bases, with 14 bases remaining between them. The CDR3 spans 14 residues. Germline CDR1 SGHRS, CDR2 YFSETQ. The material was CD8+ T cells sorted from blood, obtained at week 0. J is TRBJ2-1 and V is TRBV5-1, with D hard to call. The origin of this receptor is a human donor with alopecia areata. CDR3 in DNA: TGCGCCAGCAGTTTCGGAAGTATTAACAATGAGCAGTTCTTC. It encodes CASSFGSINNEQFF.